Here is one T cell receptor beta chain with its context. As yet, its antigen is unknown. This entry comes from a study of persistence of HIV-infected CD4 T cells. Turning to the study itself: Two participants gave one leukapheresis sample; others gave up to about 180 mL blood repeatedly.

Germline V gives CDR1 GTSNPN, CDR2 SVGIG (reference sequence). The CDR3 consists of 13 residues. V lost 0 bases and J lost 7, with 12 bases in between. The stimulus was an HIV-1 Gag 15-mer peptide pool, approximately 0.93 ug/peptide/mL. CD40L-negative CD69-negative CD45RO-high memory CD4+ T cells were sorted as populations depleted of antigen-responding cells. This was the immunoSEQ version 4 assay in survey mode. Here immunoSEQ multiplex PCR was the method, and the copy in TCRdb shows in-frame clones only, minus some. The table includes about 40,000 clones, 75% to 80% detected once. The chain carries TRBV30 and TRBJ1-1, with D perhaps matching TRBD1 (6 bases). This receptor was obtained from an adult man with HIV who was CMV-seropositive. This material consisted of CD4+ T cells sorted from PBMCs after roughly 20-hour stimulation, taken from a patient who received antiretroviral therapy. The CDR3 sequence is CAWSVQGRHEAFF. The CDR3 nucleotides read TGTGCCTGGAGTGTACAGGGACGGCATGAAGCTTTCTTT.